This T cell receptor beta chain appears in the sequencing data of a study of identical twins. TCRdb independently ran MiXCR on the 5' RACE reads; one entry per CDR3 protein. The sample comprises around 290,000 distinct CDR3 sequences, roughly 9% of which are singletons, and about 7.1% rests with the top ten. Between the trimmed V and J ends, which lost 4 bases and 2 bases, there was a span of 9 bases. This CDR3 contains 13 residues. CDR1 and CDR2 (germline): SQVTM, ANQGSEA. These same data were also listed under a study on yellow fever vaccine responses in identical twins.

This TCR was recovered from a woman younger than 30 in good health. The rearrangement links TRBV29-1 to TRBJ2-1; a weak D match, TRBD2 (5 bases). Sequencing was done on a sample of CD8+ T cells sorted from blood. The CDR3 coding sequence is TGCAGCGTTGTGCTAGCAACCTACAATGAGCAGTTCTTC. This translates into CSVVLATYNEQFF.